This T cell receptor (beta chain) was documented in a study of control samples from healthy donors and cancer patients (dated by TCRdb to the early 2020s). The library was produced with the immunoSEQ multiplex PCR assay. This immuneACCESS table, as held by TCRdb, lists in-frame sequences with V and J called but not all clones. Of the missing ones, under half trace to an unresolved V gene in checked studies; the others have no known cause. This sample holds some 97,000 clones; about 90% were observed only once. The ten largest clones capture over 15% of the sample. This clone came up once. The antigen this receptor binds is unknown. No base quality values were provided; no much bigger clone lies one nucleotide off. From the germline V gene (reference sequence), CDR1 is SEHNR and CDR2 is FQNEAQ. From the cysteine through the phenylalanine, the CDR3 covers 13 amino acids. The only DNA kept is the CDR3, 39 bases in frame from the first base. At the junction V is shortened by 5 bases and J by 7 bases; bases outside the gene matches: 7.

In this chain, TRBV7-9 is recombined with TRBJ1-1; TRBD1 fits 7 bases in the junction. The material sequenced was blood. This TCR was recovered from a woman in her fifties or sixties in good health. The bases are TGTGCCAGCAGCGCTTACAGGGGAAATGAAGCTTTCTTT. It translates to CASSAYRGNEAFF.